This T cell receptor beta chain was documented in a study of blood T cell repertoires in COVID-19. Study as a whole: Researchers got acute and convalescent COVID-19 samples from the United States, Italy and Spain. From T cells, B-cell-depleted T cells, or PBMCs came the material, which was cDNA or gDNA.

Sequencing was performed with immunoSEQ multiplex PCR; in TCRdb, only in-frame clones are kept and a portion is missing. Altogether approximately 150,000 clones are present, roughly 87% being singletons, with the ten largest covering over 7.5%. Deletions cut 10 bases from V and 0 bases from J, with 19 bases between. The germline V gene has CDR1 LNHDA and CDR2 SQIVND (reference sequence). The CDR3 length is 15 residues. Sequencing was done on a sample of peripheral blood. The chain combines TRBV19 with TRBJ2-7; maybe TRBD1 (5 bases). The sequence was collected from a woman aged 70-85 years with acute or convalescent COVID-19. The CDR3 loop is CATSFRAGISYEQYF. CDR3 in DNA: TGTGCCACAAGTTTTCGGGCAGGGATCTCCTACGAGCAGTACTTC.